This TCR beta chain is drawn from a study of Ad26.COV2.S vaccination and SARS-CoV-2 variants. Per germline, CDR1 LNHDA and CDR2 SQIVND (reference sequence). CDR3 size: 15 residues. The junction had 5 bases not matched to a gene; V was cut back by 4 bases and J by 4 bases. The protocol was immunoSEQ multiplex PCR, while the TCRdb copy is restricted to in-frame clones and leaves out a portion. The data show about 350,000 clones, approximately 84% seen once. The treatment was: roughly 20 received Ad26.COV2.S at low or high dose, single or two shots; 5 received placebo; per-sample allocation not given. At day 63 after the first vaccine or placebo injection, samples were drawn. This clone was detected once.

Sequencing was performed on peripheral blood, taken in a trial of Ad26.COV2.S vaccine versus placebo. The rearrangement joins TRBV19 to TRBJ1-2, with 11 bases aligning to TRBD1. This clonotype was obtained from a person between 18 and 59 years old who received the Ad26.COV2.S COVID-19 vaccine or a placebo. The DNA for the CDR3 is TGTGCCAGTAGTACGGACAGGGGGCGAGGCTATGGCTACACCTTC. It translates to CASSTDRGRGYGYTF.